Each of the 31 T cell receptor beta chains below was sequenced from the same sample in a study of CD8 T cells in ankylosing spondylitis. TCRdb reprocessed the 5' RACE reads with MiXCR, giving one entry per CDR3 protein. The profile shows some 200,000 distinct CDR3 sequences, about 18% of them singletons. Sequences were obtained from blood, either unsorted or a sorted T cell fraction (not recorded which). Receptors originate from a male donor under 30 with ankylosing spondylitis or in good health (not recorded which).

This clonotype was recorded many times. In DNA form, the CDR3 reads TGTGCCAGCAGTTTGGGGACTAGCGGGAGGGCCGGGTCCGATACGCAGTATTTT. It is translated as CASSLGTSGRAGSDTQYF. The chain carries TRBV12-3 or TRBV12-4 and TRBJ2-3, with 16 bases that match TRBD2. V lost 3 bases and J lost 6; bases outside the gene matches: 9. This CDR3 has 18 residues.

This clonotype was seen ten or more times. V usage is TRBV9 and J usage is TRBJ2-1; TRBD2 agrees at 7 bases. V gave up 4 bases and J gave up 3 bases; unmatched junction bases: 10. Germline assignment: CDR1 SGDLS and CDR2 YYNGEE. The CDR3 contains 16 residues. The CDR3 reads CASSSSSGRYYNEQFF. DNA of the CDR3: TGTGCCAGCAGCTCTTCGTCCGGGAGGTACTACAATGAGCAGTTCTTC.

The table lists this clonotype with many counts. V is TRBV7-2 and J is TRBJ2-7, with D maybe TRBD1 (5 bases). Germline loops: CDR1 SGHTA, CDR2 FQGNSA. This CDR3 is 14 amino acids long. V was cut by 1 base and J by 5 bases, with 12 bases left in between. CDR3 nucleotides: TGTGCCAGCAGCTTAGAGGTCAGGGCCAACGAGCAGTACTTC. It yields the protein CASSLEVRANEQYF.

CDR3 amino acids: CASSLGVRADEQYV. The CDR3 DNA reads as TGTGCCAGCAGCTTGGGGGTTAGAGCTGACGAGCAGTACGTC. The chain combines TRBV5-5 with TRBJ2-7, with D unresolved. V lost 0 bases and J lost 5, with 12 bases in between. This CDR3 spans 14 amino acids. The germline CDR1 and CDR2 sequences are SGHKS and YYEKEE (reference sequence).

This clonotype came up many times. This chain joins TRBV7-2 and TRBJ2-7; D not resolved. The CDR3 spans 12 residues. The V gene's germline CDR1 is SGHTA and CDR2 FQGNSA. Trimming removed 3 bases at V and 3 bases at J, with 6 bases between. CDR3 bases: TGTGCCAGCAGCTTGTCCAGCTACGAGCAGTACTTC. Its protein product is CASSLSSYEQYF.

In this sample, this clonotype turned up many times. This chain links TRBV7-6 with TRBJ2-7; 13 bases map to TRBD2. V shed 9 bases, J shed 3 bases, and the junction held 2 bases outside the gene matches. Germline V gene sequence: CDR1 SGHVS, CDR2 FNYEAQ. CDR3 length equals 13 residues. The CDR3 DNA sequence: TGTGCCAGTCGGACTAGCGGGAGCTACGAGCAGTACTTC. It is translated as CASRTSGSYEQYF.

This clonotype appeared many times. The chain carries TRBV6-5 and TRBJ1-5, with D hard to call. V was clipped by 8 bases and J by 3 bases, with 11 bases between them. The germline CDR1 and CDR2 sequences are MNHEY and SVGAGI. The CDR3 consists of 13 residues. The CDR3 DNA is TGTGCCAGCGGTCGCGACAACAATCAGCCCCAGCATTTT. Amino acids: CASGRDNNQPQHF.

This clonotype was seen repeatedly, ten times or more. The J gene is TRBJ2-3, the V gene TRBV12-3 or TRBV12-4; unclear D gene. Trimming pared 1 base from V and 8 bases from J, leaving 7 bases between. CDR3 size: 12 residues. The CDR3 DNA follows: TGTGCCAGCAGTTTAGGACTCTTTACGCAGTATTTT. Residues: CASSLGLFTQYF.

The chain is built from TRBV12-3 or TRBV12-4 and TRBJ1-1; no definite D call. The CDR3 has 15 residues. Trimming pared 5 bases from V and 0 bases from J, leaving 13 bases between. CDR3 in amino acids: CASSTTNFMNTEAFF. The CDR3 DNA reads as TGTGCCAGCAGTACAACGAACTTCATGAACACTGAAGCTTTCTTT.

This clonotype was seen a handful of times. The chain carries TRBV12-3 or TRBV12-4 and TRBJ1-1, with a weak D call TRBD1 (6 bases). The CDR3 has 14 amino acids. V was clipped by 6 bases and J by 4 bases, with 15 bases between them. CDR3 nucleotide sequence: TGTGCCAGCAGCAGCCTGACAGGACTCACTGAAGCTTTCTTT. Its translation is CASSSLTGLTEAFF.

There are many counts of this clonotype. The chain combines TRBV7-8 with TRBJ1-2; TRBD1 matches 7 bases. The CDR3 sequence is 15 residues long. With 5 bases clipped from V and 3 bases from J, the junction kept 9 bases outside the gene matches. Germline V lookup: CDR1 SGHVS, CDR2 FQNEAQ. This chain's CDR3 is CASSPTDRVDYGYTF. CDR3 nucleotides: TGTGCCAGCAGCCCGACCGACAGGGTCGACTATGGCTACACCTTC.

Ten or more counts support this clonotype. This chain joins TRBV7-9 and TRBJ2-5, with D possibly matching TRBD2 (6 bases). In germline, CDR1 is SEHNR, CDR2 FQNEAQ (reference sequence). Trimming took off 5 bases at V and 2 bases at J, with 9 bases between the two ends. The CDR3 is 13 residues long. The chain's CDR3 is CASSHLAQETQYF. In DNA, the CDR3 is TGTGCCAGCAGCCACCTAGCGCAAGAGACCCAGTACTTC. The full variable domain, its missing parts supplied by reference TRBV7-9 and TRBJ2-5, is DTGVSQNPRHKITKRGQNVTFRCDPISEHNRLYWYRQTLGQGPEFLTYFQNEAQLEKSRLLSDRFSAERPKGSFSTLEIQRTEQGDSAMYLCASSHLAQETQYFGPGTRLLVL.

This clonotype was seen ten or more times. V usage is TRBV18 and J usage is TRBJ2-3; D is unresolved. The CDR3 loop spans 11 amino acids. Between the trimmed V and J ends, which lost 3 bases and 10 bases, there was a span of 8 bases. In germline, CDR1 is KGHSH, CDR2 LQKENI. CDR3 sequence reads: CASSPGKAQYF. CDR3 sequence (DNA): TGTGCCAGCTCACCGGGGAAGGCGCAGTATTTT.

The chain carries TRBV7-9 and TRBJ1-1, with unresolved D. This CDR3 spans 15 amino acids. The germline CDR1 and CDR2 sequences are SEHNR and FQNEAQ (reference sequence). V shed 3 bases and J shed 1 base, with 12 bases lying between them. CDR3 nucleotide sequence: TGTGCCAGCAGCTTTCCACGTACATGGAACACTGAAGCTTTCTTT. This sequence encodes CASSFPRTWNTEAFF. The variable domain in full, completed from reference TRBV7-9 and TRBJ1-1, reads DTGVSQNPRHKITKRGQNVTFRCDPISEHNRLYWYRQTLGQGPEFLTYFQNEAQLEKSRLLSDRFSAERPKGSFSTLEIQRTEQGDSAMYLCASSFPRTWNTEAFFGQGTRLTVV.

DNA of the CDR3: TGTGCCAGCAGTGCCGACGCCGGGGAGCTGTTTTTT. This translates into CASSADAGELFF. This chain uses TRBV6-6 with TRBJ2-2; D unclear. The CDR3 totals 12 residues. Germline assignment: CDR1 MNHNY and CDR2 SVGAGI (reference sequence). Trimming took 5 bases from V and 6 from J, leaving 7 bases between them.

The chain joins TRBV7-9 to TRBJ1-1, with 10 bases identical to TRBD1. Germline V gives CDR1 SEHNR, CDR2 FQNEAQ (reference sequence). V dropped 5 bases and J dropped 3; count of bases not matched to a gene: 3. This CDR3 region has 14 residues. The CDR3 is CASSPGTGDTEAFF. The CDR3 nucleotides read TGTGCCAGCAGCCCTGGGACAGGGGACACTGAAGCTTTCTTT.

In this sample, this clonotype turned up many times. Written as DNA, the CDR3 is TGCAGCGTTGAAGATCGGGGGACAGGGACCTACGAGCAGTACTTC. It specifies CSVEDRGTGTYEQYF. V and J are TRBV29-1 and TRBJ2-7; 9 positions agree with TRBD1. The length of the CDR3 is 15 residues. Trimming removed 0 bases from V and 2 bases from J; junction bases left unmatched: 5. The germline V gene has CDR1 SQVTM and CDR2 ANQGSEA.

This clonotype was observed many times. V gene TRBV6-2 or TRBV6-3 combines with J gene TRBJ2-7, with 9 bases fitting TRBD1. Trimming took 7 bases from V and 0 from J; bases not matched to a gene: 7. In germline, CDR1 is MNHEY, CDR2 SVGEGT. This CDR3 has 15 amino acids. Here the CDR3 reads CASKTGQGDSYEQYF. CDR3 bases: TGTGCCAGCAAAACGGGACAGGGCGACTCCTACGAGCAGTACTTC.

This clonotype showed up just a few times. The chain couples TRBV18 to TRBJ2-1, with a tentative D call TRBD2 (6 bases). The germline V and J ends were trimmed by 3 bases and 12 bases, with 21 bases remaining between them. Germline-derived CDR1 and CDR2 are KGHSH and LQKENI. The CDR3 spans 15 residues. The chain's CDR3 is CASSPLGTARPSQFF. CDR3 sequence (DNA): TGTGCCAGCTCACCGCTAGGGACTGCAAGGCCCTCGCAGTTCTTC.

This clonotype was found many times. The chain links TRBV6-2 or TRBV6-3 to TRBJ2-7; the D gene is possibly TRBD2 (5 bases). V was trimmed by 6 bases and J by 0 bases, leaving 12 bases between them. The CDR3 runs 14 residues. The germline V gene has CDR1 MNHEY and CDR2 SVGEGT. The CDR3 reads CASSDGLASYEQYF. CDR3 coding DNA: TGTGCCAGCAGCGATGGACTCGCCTCCTACGAGCAGTACTTC.

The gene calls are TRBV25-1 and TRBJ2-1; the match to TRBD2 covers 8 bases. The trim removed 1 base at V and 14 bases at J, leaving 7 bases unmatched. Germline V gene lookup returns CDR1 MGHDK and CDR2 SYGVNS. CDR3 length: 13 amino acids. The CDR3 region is CASSESSTSEEFF. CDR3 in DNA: TGTGCCAGCAGTGAATCGTCGACTAGCGAGGAGTTCTTC.

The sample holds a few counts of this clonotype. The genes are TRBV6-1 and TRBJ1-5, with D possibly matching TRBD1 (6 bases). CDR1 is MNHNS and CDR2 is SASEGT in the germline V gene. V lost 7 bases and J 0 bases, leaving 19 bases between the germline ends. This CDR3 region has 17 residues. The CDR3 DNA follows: TGTGCCAGCACCATATATGGGGACACCTATAGCAATCAGCCCCAGCATTTT. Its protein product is CASTIYGDTYSNQPQHF.

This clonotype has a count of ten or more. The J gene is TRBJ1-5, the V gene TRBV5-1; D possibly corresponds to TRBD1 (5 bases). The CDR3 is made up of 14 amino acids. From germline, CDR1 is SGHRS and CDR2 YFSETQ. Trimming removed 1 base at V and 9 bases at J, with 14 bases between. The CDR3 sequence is CASSLSTGTGPQHF. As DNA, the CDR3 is TGCGCCAGCAGCTTGTCAACAGGAACTGGGCCCCAGCATTTT.

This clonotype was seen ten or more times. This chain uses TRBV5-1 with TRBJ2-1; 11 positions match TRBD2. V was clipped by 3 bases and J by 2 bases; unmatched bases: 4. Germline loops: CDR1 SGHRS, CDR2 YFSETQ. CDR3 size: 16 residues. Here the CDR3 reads CASSSGLAGTYNEQFF. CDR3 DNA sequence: TGCGCCAGCAGCTCCGGACTAGCGGGTACCTACAATGAGCAGTTCTTC.

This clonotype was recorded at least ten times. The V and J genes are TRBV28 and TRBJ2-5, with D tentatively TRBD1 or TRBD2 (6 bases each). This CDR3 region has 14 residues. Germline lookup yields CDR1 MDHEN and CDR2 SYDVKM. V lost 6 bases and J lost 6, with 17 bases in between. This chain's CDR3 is CASRPTGAGKTQYF. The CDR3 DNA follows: TGTGCCAGCAGACCAACGGGGGCGGGAAAGACCCAGTACTTC.

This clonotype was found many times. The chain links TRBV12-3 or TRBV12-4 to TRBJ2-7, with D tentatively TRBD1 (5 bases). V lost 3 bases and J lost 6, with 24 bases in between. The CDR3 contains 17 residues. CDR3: CASSFKGAELSTSEQYF. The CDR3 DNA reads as TGTGCCAGCAGTTTCAAAGGGGCGGAACTTTCGACGAGCGAGCAGTACTTC.

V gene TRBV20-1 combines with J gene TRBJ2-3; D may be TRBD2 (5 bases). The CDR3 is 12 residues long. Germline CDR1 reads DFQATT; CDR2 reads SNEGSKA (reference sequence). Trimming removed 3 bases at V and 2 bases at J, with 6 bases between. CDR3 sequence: CSARLATDTQYF. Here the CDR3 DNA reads TGCAGTGCTAGGCTAGCCACAGATACGCAGTATTTT.

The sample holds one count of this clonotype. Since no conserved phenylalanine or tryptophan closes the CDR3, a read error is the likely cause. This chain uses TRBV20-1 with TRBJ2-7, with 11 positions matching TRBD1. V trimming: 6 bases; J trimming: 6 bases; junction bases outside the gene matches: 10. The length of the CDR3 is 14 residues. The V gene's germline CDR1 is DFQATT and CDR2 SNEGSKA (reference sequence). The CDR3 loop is CSARYGQGAGEQYC. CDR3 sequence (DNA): TGCAGTGCCCGATACGGACAGGGGGCAGGCGAGCAGTACTGC.

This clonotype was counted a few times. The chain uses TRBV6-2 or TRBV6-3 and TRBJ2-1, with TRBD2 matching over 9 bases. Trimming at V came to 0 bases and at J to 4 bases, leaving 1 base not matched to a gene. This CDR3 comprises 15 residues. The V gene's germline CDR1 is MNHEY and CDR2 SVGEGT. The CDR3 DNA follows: TGTGCCAGCAGTTACTCAAGCGGGGGGTACAATGAGCAGTTCTTC. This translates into CASSYSSGGYNEQFF.

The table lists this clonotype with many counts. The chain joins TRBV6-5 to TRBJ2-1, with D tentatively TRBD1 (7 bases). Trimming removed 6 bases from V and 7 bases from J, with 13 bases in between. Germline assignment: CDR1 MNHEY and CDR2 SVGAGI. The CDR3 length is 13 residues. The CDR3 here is CASRRDSRNEQFF. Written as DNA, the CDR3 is TGTGCCAGCAGGCGGGACAGCCGAAATGAGCAGTTCTTC.

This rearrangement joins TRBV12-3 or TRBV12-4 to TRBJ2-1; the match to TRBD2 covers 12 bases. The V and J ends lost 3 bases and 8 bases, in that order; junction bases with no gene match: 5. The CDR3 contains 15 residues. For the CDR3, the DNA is TGTGCCAGCAGTTTCCGGACTAGCGGGACGGATGAGCAGTTCTTC. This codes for CASSFRTSGTDEQFF.